Listed here are 10 T cell receptor beta chains from one sample, sequenced in a study of T-cell memory formation after mild COVID-19. MiXCR was run by TCRdb on the 5' RACE reads, yielding one entry per CDR3 protein. Of hundreds of thousands of distinct CDR3 sequences listed, 15% to 20% are singletons. Sequenced sample: PBMCs or a T cell subset sorted from them (not recorded which). All receptors derive from a man between 18 and 29 years old who had mild COVID-19 (a few samples of this study predate the infection). Cell type and time point are not known.

V and J are TRBV7-9 and TRBJ1-1; perhaps TRBD1 as D (6 bases). Trimming left V 5 bases short and J 5 bases short, with 12 bases between. Germline loops: CDR1 SEHNR, CDR2 FQNEAQ (reference sequence). This CDR3 is 13 amino acids long. The CDR3 sequence: CASSLGARTEAFF. DNA of the CDR3: TGTGCCAGCAGCCTGGGGGCCCGGACTGAAGCTTTCTTT.

There are a few counts of this clonotype. This chain joins TRBV27 and TRBJ2-3; D is ambiguous. CDR1 is MNHEY, CDR2 SMNVEV, per germline (reference sequence). This CDR3 is built from 14 residues. V was pared by 6 bases and J by 2 bases, with 12 bases between. CDR3 bases: TGTGCCAGCAGCCCGGGTGGGAACACAGATACGCAGTATTTT. It translates to CASSPGGNTDTQYF.

The J gene is TRBJ2-4, the V gene TRBV28; 8 bases map to TRBD1. The junction had 5 bases not matched to a gene; V was cut back by 2 bases and J by 8 bases. The CDR3 extends over 14 amino acids. Germline CDR1 and CDR2: MDHEN and SYDVKM. The CDR3 DNA sequence: TGTGCCAGCAGTTTACCCAGGGGGCGCCACATTCAGTACTTC. Its translation: CASSLPRGRHIQYF. Filled out from reference TRBV28 and TRBJ2-4, the complete variable domain reads DVKVTQSSRYLVKRTGEKVFLECVQDMDHENMFWYRQDPGLGLRLIYFSYDVKMKEKGDIPEGYSVSREKKERFSLILESASTNQTSMYLCASSLPRGRHIQYFGAGTRLSVL.

The count of this clonotype is one. The chain has TRBV7-6 and TRBJ2-3; D is perhaps TRBD1 (5 bases). CDR1 and CDR2 (germline): SGHVS, FNYEAQ. The CDR3 totals 14 residues. Trimming took 1 base from V and 4 from J, leaving 9 bases between them. The CDR3 nucleotides are TGTGCCAGCAGCTTAGGGGGCGGATCAGATACGCAGTATTTT. Amino acid sequence: CASSLGGGSDTQYF. Full variable domain (rest looked up from reference TRBV7-6 and TRBJ2-3): GAGVSQSPRYKVTKRGQDVALRCDPISGHVSLYWYRQALGQGPEFLTYFNYEAQQDKSGLPNDRFSAERPEGSISTLTIQRTEQRDSAMYRCASSLGGGSDTQYFGPGTRLTVL.

This chain uses TRBV10-3 with TRBJ1-5; D may be TRBD1 (6 bases). V dropped 2 bases and J dropped 0 bases, with 8 bases sitting between them. The CDR3 sequence is 15 residues long. From germline, CDR1 is ENHRY and CDR2 SYGVKD. CDR3 in DNA: TGTGCCATCAGTGAGACAGGGCCTAGCAATCAGCCCCAGCATTTT. Protein product: CAISETGPSNQPQHF.

This clonotype showed up just a few times. The genes are TRBV24-1 and TRBJ2-7; D might be TRBD2 (6 bases). Deletions cut 5 bases from V and 6 bases from J, with 13 bases between. CDR1 and CDR2 (germline): KGHDR, SFDVKD. The CDR3 has 13 amino acids. The CDR3, as DNA: TGTGCCACCAGTGCGGCGGGGCGCTGCGAGCAGTACGTC. Its protein product is CATSAAGRCEQYV.

The rearrangement uses TRBV7-9 and TRBJ2-1, with a weak D call TRBD2 (6 bases). In germline, CDR1 is SEHNR, CDR2 FQNEAQ (reference sequence). The CDR3 runs to 16 residues. Trimming stripped 4 bases from V and 2 bases from J, with 15 bases between. The CDR3 DNA follows: TGTGCCAGCAGCTACGGGACTCCGAGCACCTACAATGAGCAGTTCTTC. Amino acid sequence: CASSYGTPSTYNEQFF.

This chain uses TRBV15 with TRBJ1-2; perhaps TRBD1 as D (5 bases). The V and J ends lost 0 bases and 4 bases respectively, with 21 bases between them. CDR1 LNHNV and CDR2 YYDKDF come from the germline V gene (reference sequence). The CDR3 spans 18 residues. CDR3 residues: CATSRDLGPQGASYGYTF. The CDR3 nucleotides read TGTGCCACCAGCAGAGATCTCGGCCCCCAAGGGGCAAGCTATGGCTACACCTTC.

The chain uses TRBV20-1 and TRBJ2-3, with 7 bases identical to TRBD2. The J segment lost 2 bases and the V segment lost 3 bases, leaving 5 bases of the junction unmatched. The V gene's germline CDR1 is DFQATT and CDR2 SNEGSKA (reference sequence). The CDR3 runs 14 residues. The CDR3 DNA is TGCAGTGCTAGTAGGGGAGGGATCACAGATACGCAGTATTTT. Encoded protein: CSASRGGITDTQYF.

This clonotype was seen only a few times. The DNA for the CDR3 is TGTGCCAGCAGGCGGGGGACCACCTACGAGCAGTACGTC. Translating gives CASRRGTTYEQYV. The chain combines TRBV6-6 with TRBJ2-7; 7 bases align to TRBD2. Per the germline V gene, CDR1 is MNHNY and CDR2 is SVGAGI (reference sequence). The CDR3 is 13 amino acids. Trimming took 6 bases from V and 2 from J; bases not matched to a gene: 4.